The following is a TCR beta chain sequence with its context. The data stem from a study of blood T cell repertoires in COVID-19. About the research overall: Acute and convalescent COVID-19 samples came from the United States, Italy and Spain. Sources were T cells, B-cell-depleted T cells, or PBMCs; the material itself was cDNA or gDNA.

It was during active infection that Seattle patients were enrolled and then longitudinally followed. Germline loops: CDR1 LGHDT, CDR2 YNNKEL (reference sequence). V shed 5 bases and J shed 5 bases, with 15 bases lying between them. The CDR3 has 14 amino acids. In the original analysis: Amplified reference gene primers provided the basis for estimating nucleated cell counts. TCRdb's copy holds only in-frame clones and misses some; the assay was immunoSEQ multiplex PCR. The V and J calls and clone size come from that table; D and trimming were worked out from the DNA. Here the sample spans over 50,000 clones, about four fifths being singletons.

Sequenced material: peripheral blood. The chain joins TRBV3-1 (or the pseudogene TRBV3-2) to TRBJ2-5, with D possibly matching TRBD2 (7 bases). The TCR comes from a man in his fifties or sixties with COVID-19, enrolled during active disease. DNA for the CDR3: TGTGCCAGCAGCTCCCGGGGGCGGGGGGAGACCCAGTACTTC. This translates into CASSSRGRGETQYF.